This T cell receptor (beta chain) was found in a study of blood T cell repertoires in COVID-19. Study-level information: Researchers got acute and convalescent COVID-19 samples from the United States, Italy and Spain. T cells, B-cell-depleted T cells, or PBMCs supplied cDNA or gDNA.

Trimming removed 4 bases from V and 3 bases from J; junction bases left unmatched: 11. This CDR3 is 17 amino acids long. Germline-derived CDR1 and CDR2 are LGHDT and YNNKEL (reference sequence). As handled by the study authors: Estimated nucleated cell counts came from reference gene primer amplification. TCRdb keeps only in-frame clones here, not all; method: immunoSEQ multiplex PCR. V, J and clone size reflect that table, while D and trimming were determined from the DNA. There are about 57,000 clones in the sample; about four fifths occur only once, and under 8.5% lies in the top ten. J is TRBJ1-4 and V is TRBV3-1 (or the pseudogene TRBV3-2); 7 bases are a match to TRBD1. This TCR was sampled from a woman older than 75 with acute or convalescent COVID-19. The sequenced sample was peripheral blood. The CDR3, as DNA: TGTGCCAGCAGCCCGGTTGGGGACAGTTCGGCTAATGAAAAACTGTTTTTT. Its translation: CASSPVGDSSANEKLFF.